This T cell receptor beta chain appears in the sequencing data of a study of blood T cell repertoires in COVID-19. In the study overall: Sites across the United States, Italy and Spain contributed samples from acute and convalescent COVID-19. PBMCs, B-cell-depleted T cells, or T cells provided the cDNA or gDNA that made up the material.

Original analysis: Estimation of nucleated cell counts was performed using reference gene primer amplification. The method was immunoSEQ multiplex PCR; TCRdb's version includes in-frame clones alone and lacks a portion of them. That table furnishes V, J and clone size, whereas the DNA furnished D and trimming. The sample yields 55,000 to 65,000 clones, 75% to 90% seen once. The CDR3 has 15 residues. The V gene's germline CDR1 is LNHDA and CDR2 SQIVND (reference sequence). The V segment lost 5 bases and the J segment 3 bases; nucleotides outside the gene matches: 9. Material for sequencing was peripheral blood. This chain links TRBV19 with TRBJ1-1; 7 nucleotides match TRBD1. This clonotype was sampled from a woman in her sixties with active COVID-19. As DNA, the CDR3 is TGTGCCAGTAGTGTTAACAGGGGAGATGACACTGAAGCTTTCTTT. Protein sequence: CASSVNRGDDTEAFF.